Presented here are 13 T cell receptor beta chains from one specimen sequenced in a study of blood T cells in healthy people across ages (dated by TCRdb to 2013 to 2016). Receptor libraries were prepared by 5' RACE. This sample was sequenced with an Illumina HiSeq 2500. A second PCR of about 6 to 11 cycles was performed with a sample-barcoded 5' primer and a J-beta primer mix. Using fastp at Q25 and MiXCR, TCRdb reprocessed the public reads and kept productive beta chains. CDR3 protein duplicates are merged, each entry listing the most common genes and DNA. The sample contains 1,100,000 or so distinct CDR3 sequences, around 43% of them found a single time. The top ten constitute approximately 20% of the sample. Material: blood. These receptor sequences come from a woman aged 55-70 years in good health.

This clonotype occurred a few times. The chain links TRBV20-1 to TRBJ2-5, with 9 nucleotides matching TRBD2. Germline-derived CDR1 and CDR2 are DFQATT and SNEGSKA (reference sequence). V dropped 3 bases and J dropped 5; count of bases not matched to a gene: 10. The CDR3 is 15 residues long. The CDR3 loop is CSARILAGPGETQYF. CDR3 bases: TGCAGTGCTAGGATCCTAGCGGGACCGGGGGAGACCCAGTACTTC.

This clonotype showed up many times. CDR3 amino acids: CASSPNPTDTQYF. The CDR3 coding sequence is TGCGCCAGCAGCCCCAACCCCACAGATACGCAGTATTTT. The chain couples TRBV4-1 to TRBJ2-3, with unresolved D. The CDR3 totals 13 residues. The germline V gene encodes CDR1 MGHRA and CDR2 YSYEKL. Trimming pared 4 bases from V and 2 bases from J, leaving 7 bases between.

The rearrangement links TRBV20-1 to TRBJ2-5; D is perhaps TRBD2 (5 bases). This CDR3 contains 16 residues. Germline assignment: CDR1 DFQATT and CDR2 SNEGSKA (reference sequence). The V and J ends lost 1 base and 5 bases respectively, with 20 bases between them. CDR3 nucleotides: TGCAGTGCTAGAGCGGTTGGGTCCCGGGGAAGGGAGACCCAGTACTTC. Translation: CSARAVGSRGRETQYF.

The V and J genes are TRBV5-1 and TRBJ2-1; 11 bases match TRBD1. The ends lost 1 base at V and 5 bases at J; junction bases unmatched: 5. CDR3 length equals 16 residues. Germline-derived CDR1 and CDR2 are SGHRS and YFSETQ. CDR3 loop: CASSLPGQGVNNEQFF. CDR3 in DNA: TGCGCCAGCAGCTTGCCGGGACAGGGGGTGAACAATGAGCAGTTCTTC.

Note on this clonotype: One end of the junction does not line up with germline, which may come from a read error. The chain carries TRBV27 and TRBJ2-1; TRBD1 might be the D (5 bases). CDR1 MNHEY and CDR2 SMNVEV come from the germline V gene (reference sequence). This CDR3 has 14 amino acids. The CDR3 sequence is CAGRERRTINEQFF. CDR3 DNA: TGTGCCGGCAGGGAACGACGGACAATCAATGAGCAGTTCTTC.

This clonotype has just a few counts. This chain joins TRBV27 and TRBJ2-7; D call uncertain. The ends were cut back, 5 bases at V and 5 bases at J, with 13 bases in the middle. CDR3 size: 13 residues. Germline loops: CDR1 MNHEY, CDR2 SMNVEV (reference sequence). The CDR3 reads CASSARSRDEQYF. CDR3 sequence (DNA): TGTGCCAGCAGTGCGAGATCCCGCGACGAGCAGTACTTC.

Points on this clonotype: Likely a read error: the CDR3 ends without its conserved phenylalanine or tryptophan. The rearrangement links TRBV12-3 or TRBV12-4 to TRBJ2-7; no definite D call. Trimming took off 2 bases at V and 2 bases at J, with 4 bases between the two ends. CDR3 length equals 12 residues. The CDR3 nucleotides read TGTGCCAGCAGTTTATCGGCCTACGAGCAGTACATC. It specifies CASSLSAYEQYI.

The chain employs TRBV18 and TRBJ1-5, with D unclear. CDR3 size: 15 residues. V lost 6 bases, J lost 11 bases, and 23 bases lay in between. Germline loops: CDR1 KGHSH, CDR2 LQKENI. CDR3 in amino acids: CASSRTELPLWAQHF. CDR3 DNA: TGTGCCAGCTCCCGCACAGAGCTCCCTTTATGGGCCCAGCATTTT. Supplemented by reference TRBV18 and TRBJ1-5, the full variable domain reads NAGVMQNPRHLVRRRGQEARLRCSPMKGHSHVYWYRQLPEEGLKFMVYLQKENIIDESGMPKERFSAEFPKEGPSILRIQQVVRGDSAAYFCASSRTELPLWAQHFGDGTRLSIL.

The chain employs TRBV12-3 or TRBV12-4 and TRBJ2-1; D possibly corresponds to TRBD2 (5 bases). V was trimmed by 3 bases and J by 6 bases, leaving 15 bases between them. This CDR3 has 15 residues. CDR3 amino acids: CASSFPGPGSNEQFF. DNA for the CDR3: TGTGCCAGCAGTTTTCCTGGTCCGGGATCCAATGAGCAGTTCTTC.

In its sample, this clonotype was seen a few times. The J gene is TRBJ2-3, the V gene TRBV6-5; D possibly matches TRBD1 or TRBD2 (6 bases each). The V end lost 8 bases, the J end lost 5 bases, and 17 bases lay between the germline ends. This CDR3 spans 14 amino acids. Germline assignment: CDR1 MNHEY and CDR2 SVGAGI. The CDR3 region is CASGGGIGRDTQYF. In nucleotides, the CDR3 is TGTGCCAGCGGGGGCGGGATAGGCAGAGATACGCAGTATTTT.

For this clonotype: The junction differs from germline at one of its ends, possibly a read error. Here the CDR3 reads CASTLPGGIGGYTF. CDR3 DNA: TGTGCCAGCACCTTGCCCGGAGGGATCGGTGGCTACACCTTC. The V and J genes are TRBV5-6 and TRBJ1-2; D gene uncertain. Per the germline V gene, CDR1 is SGHDT and CDR2 is YYEEEE. CDR3 size: 14 residues.

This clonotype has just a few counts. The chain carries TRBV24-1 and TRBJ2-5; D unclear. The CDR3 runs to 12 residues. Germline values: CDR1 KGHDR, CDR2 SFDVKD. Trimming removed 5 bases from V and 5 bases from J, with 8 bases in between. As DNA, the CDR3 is TGTGCCACCAGTGGCGTCCGGGAGACCCAGTACTTC. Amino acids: CATSGVRETQYF.

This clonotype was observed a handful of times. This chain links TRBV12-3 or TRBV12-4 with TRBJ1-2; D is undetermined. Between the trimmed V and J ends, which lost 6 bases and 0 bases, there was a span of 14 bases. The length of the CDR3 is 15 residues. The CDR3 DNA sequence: TGTGCCAGCAGGCCCTCCGGGAGGGCTAACTATGGCTACACCTTC. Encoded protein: CASRPSGRANYGYTF.